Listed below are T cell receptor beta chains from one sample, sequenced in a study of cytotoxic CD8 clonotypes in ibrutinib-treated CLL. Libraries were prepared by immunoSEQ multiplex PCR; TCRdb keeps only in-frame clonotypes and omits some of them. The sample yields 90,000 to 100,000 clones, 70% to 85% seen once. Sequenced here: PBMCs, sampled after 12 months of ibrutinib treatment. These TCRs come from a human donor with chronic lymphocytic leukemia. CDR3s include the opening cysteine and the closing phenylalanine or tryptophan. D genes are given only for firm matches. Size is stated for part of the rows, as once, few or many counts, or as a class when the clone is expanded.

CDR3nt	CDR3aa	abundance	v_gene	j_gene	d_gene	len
TGTGCCTGGAGAAAGACAGGTCAAGAGACCCAGTACTTC	CAWRKTGQETQYF	-	TRBV30	TRBJ2-5	-	13
TGCGCCAGCAGCCAAGTGACGACAGGGCCTAACTATGGCTACACCTTC	CASSQVTTGPNYGYTF	-	TRBV4-1	TRBJ1-2	TRBD1	16
TGTGCCAGCAGCGCTACGTTAGGGAGATCTGGGGCCAACGTCCTGACTTTC	CASSATLGRSGANVLTF	-	TRBV9	TRBJ2-6	-	17
TGTGCCAGCAGCTCGGGACTAGCGGGGGAACAAGAGACCCAGTACTTC	CASSSGLAGEQETQYF	-	TRBV7-9	TRBJ2-5	TRBD2	16
TGTGCCAGCAGCTTCGATCTAGCGGGGATAACCTACGAGCAGTACTTC	CASSFDLAGITYEQYF	once	TRBV5-4	TRBJ2-7	TRBD2	16
TGTGCCAGCAGTTCCAAAGGGCTGAGCTCCTACGAGCAGTACTTC	CASSSKGLSSYEQYF	-	TRBV28	TRBJ2-7	-	15
TGTGCCAGCAGCTTCCCCGGGACAGGGATGACAGATACGCAGTATTTT	CASSFPGTGMTDTQYF	-	TRBV5-6	TRBJ2-3	TRBD1	16
TGTGCCAGCAGCCCGAGCTTGGCGGGGGGGTTAGGAGAGACCCAGTACTTC	CASSPSLAGGLGETQYF	once	TRBV7-2	TRBJ2-5	TRBD2	17
TGTGCCAGCAGTGAAGCTAGACAGAATGAGCAGTTCTTC	CASSEARQNEQFF	-	TRBV6-1	TRBJ2-1	-	13
TGTGCCAGTAGCCGGCAAGTTACTGAAAAACTGTTTTTT	CASSRQVTEKLFF	few	TRBV19	TRBJ1-4	-	13
TGTGCCAGTAGTAAGGACGGGCGATCAAGCTCCTACGAGCAGTACTTC	CASSKDGRSSSYEQYF	-	TRBV19	TRBJ2-7	-	16
TGTGCCAGCAGCTGGGGTTTTCTAAATGAGCAGTTCTTC	CASSWGFLNEQFF	-	TRBV5-5	TRBJ2-1	-	13
TGCGCCAGCAGCCAGGGAACAGGGTCCATGAACACTGAAGCTTTCTTT	CASSQGTGSMNTEAFF	-	TRBV4-1	TRBJ1-1	-	16
TGTGCCAGTAGTAAGACAGTTAATGAAAAACTGTTTTTT	CASSKTVNEKLFF	-	TRBV19	TRBJ1-4	-	13
TGTGCCAGCAGCTTAGTAGAGAACACTGAAGCTTTCTTT	CASSLVENTEAFF	-	TRBV7-8	TRBJ1-1	-	13
TGCGCCAGCAGCTTCCAGACTAGTCTGGGCCAGAATGAGCAGTTCTTC	CASSFQTSLGQNEQFF	once	TRBV5-1	TRBJ2-1	-	16
TGTGCCAGTAGTATTGGGGTCCAGCTTGGGAACACTGAAGCTTTCTTT	CASSIGVQLGNTEAFF	-	TRBV19	TRBJ1-1	-	16
TGTGCCAGCAGCTTTACAGGGTACACTGAAGCTTTCTTT	CASSFTGYTEAFF	few	TRBV7-2	TRBJ1-1	-	13
TGCAGTGCTAGAGTCCAAGAGACCCAGTACTTC	CSARVQETQYF	once	TRBV20-1	TRBJ2-5	-	11
TGTGCCAGCAGCCTCCTGGATGGGTCTGGGGCCAACGTCCTGACTTTC	CASSLLDGSGANVLTF	-	TRBV7-9	TRBJ2-6	-	16
TGTGCCTGGATGGCTAACACTGAAGCTTTCTTT	CAWMANTEAFF	-	TRBV30	TRBJ1-1	-	11
TGTGCCAGCAGTTTAGTCTCAGGGGGGAGCACAGATACGCAGTATTTT	CASSLVSGGSTDTQYF	-	TRBV28	TRBJ2-3	-	16
TGCGCCAGCAGTGACAGCCAGGGGCTGACTTTCTTT	CASSDSQGLTFF	-	TRBV10-1	TRBJ1-1	-	12
TGTGCCAGCAGTTTATTCCGTGGGGCTTACGAGCAGTACTTC	CASSLFRGAYEQYF	-	TRBV27	TRBJ2-7	-	14
TGTGCCAGCAGCTTGAAAACCTCCGAGCGGGAGACCCAGTACTTC	CASSLKTSERETQYF	few	TRBV7-9	TRBJ2-5	-	15
TGTGCCAGCAGCCCCGCCGGGGACTGGAGCGGCTATGGCTACACCTTC	CASSPAGDWSGYGYTF	-	TRBV19	TRBJ1-2	-	16
TGTGCCAGCAGCAGAGGGACTGGGATAGGTCGCTACAATGAGCAGTTCTTC	CASSRGTGIGRYNEQFF	-	TRBV11-2	TRBJ2-1	-	17
TGCGCCAGCAGCCGTGTTCTCGGGGGTAGCACAGATACGCAGTATTTT	CASSRVLGGSTDTQYF	-	TRBV5-1	TRBJ2-3	-	16
TGTGCCAGCAGCTTAGTGGCGGGAAACGAAGCTTTCTTT	CASSLVAGNEAFF	-	TRBV7-2	TRBJ1-1	-	13